These T cell receptor beta chains were read from a single sample in a study of cytotoxic CD8 clonotypes in ibrutinib-treated CLL. Repertoires were generated with immunoSEQ multiplex PCR, while TCRdb's copy carries only in-frame clones and drops some. The table lists some 150,000 clones, 60% to 80% of them singletons. The sequencing used PBMCs, collected after 12 months of ibrutinib treatment. These receptors came from a human donor with chronic lymphocytic leukemia. The CDR3 runs from the conserved cysteine through the conserved F or W. D genes are given only for firm matches. Clone size appears in some rows only: once, few, many, or a class for an expanded clone.

cdr3_length: 12
j_call: TRBJ1-1
d_call: NA
v_call: TRBV29-1
clone_size: NA
cdr3_aa: CSATFWNTEAFF
cdr3_nt: TGCAGCGCCACTTTCTGGAACACTGAAGCTTTCTTT

cdr3_length: 17
j_call: TRBJ1-5
d_call: NA
v_call: TRBV15
clone_size: few
cdr3_aa: CATSSGDLTDSNQPQHF
cdr3_nt: TGTGCCACCAGCTCGGGGGATTTGACAGATAGCAATCAGCCCCAGCATTTT

cdr3_length: 11
j_call: TRBJ1-2
d_call: NA
v_call: TRBV6-5
clone_size: NA
cdr3_aa: CASGVNYGYTF
cdr3_nt: TGTGCCAGCGGGGTTAACTATGGCTACACCTTC

cdr3_length: 16
j_call: TRBJ1-1
d_call: NA
v_call: TRBV7-2
clone_size: NA
cdr3_aa: CASSLMSGQQNTEAFF
cdr3_nt: TGTGCCAGCAGCTTAATGTCCGGACAGCAGAACACTGAAGCTTTCTTT

cdr3_length: 13
j_call: TRBJ1-5
d_call: NA
v_call: TRBV4-1
clone_size: NA
cdr3_aa: CASSQALSQPQHF
cdr3_nt: TGCGCCAGCAGCCAAGCCTTGAGTCAGCCCCAGCATTTT

cdr3_length: 15
j_call: TRBJ1-5
d_call: NA
v_call: TRBV15
clone_size: NA
cdr3_aa: CATSRTTGGGQPQHF
cdr3_nt: TGTGCCACCAGCAGGACCACGGGGGGCGGGCAGCCCCAGCATTTT

cdr3_length: 14
j_call: TRBJ1-5
d_call: NA
v_call: TRBV28
clone_size: few
cdr3_aa: CASSLWVVNQPQHF
cdr3_nt: TGTGCCAGCAGTTTATGGGTCGTGAATCAGCCCCAGCATTTT

cdr3_length: 15
j_call: TRBJ2-7
d_call: NA
v_call: TRBV11-3
clone_size: NA
cdr3_aa: CASSLGMGATYEQYF
cdr3_nt: TGTGCCAGCAGCTTAGGTATGGGCGCTACCTACGAGCAGTACTTC

cdr3_length: 17
j_call: TRBJ2-3
d_call: TRBD2
v_call: TRBV11-3
clone_size: NA
cdr3_aa: CASSPAGLAALFDTQYF
cdr3_nt: TGTGCCAGCAGCCCCGCGGGACTAGCGGCTCTTTTTGATACGCAGTATTTT

cdr3_length: 18
j_call: TRBJ1-6
d_call: TRBD1
v_call: TRBV25-1
clone_size: NA
cdr3_aa: CASSPGQGSLSYNSPLHF
cdr3_nt: TGTGCCAGCAGTCCGGGACAGGGGAGCCTCTCCTATAATTCACCCCTCCACTTT

cdr3_length: 14
j_call: TRBJ2-7
d_call: NA
v_call: TRBV27
clone_size: NA
cdr3_aa: CASSLRGQYYEQYF
cdr3_nt: TGTGCCAGCAGTTTAAGAGGTCAGTACTACGAGCAGTACTTC

cdr3_length: 15
j_call: TRBJ1-1
d_call: TRBD1
v_call: TRBV5-8
clone_size: once
cdr3_aa: CASSTTGAGTTEAFF
cdr3_nt: TGTGCCAGCAGCACTACAGGGGCGGGGACTACTGAAGCTTTCTTT